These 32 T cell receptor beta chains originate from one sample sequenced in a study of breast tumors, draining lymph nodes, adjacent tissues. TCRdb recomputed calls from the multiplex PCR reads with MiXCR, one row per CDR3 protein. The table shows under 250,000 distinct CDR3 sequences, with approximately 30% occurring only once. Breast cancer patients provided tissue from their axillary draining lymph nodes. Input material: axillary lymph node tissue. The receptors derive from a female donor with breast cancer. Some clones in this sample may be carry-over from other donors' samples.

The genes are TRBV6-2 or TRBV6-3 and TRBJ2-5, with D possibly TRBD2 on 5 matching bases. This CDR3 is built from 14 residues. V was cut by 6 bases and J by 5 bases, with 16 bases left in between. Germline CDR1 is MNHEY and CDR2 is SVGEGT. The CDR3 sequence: CASREGGLEETQYF. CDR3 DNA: TGTGCCAGCAGAGAGGGCGGCCTCGAGGAGACCCAGTACTTC.

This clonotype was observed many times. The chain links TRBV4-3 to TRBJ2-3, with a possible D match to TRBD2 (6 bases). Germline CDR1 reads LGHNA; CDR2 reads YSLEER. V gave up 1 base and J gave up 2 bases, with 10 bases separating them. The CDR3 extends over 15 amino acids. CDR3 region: CASSQVAGYTDTQYF. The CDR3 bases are TGCGCCAGCAGCCAAGTGGCGGGGTACACAGATACGCAGTATTTT.

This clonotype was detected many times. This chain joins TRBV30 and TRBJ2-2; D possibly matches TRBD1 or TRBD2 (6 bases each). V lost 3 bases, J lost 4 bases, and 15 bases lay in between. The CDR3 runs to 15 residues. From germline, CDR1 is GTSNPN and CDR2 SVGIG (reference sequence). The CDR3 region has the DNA TGTGCCTGGAGGCGGGGTGGGGGCGGCACCGGGGAGCTGTTTTTT. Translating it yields CAWRRGGGGTGELFF.

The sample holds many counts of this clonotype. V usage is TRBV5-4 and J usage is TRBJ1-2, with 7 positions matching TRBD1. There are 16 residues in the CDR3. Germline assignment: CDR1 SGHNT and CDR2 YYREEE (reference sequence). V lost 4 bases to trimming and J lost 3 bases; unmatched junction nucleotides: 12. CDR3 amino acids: CASSATLRGRDYGYTF. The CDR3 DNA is TGTGCCAGCAGCGCCACGCTTAGGGGGCGAGACTATGGCTACACCTTC.

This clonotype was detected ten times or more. CDR3 sequence reads: CASSRKGLVGEQFF. As DNA, the CDR3 is TGTGCCAGCAGTAGGAAGGGCCTCGTGGGGGAGCAGTTCTTC. This chain connects TRBV2 to TRBJ2-1; D gene unclear. Per germline, CDR1 SNHLY and CDR2 FYNNEI. CDR3 length: 14 residues. The V gene lost 5 bases and the J gene lost 10 bases, with 18 bases spanning the gap.

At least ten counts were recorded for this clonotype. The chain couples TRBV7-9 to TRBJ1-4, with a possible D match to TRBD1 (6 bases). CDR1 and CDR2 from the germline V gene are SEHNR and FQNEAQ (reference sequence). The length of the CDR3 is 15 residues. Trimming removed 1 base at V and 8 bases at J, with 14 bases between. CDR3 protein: CASSLVGGSAEKLFF. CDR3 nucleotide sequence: TGTGCCAGCAGCTTAGTAGGGGGGTCGGCAGAAAAACTGTTTTTT.

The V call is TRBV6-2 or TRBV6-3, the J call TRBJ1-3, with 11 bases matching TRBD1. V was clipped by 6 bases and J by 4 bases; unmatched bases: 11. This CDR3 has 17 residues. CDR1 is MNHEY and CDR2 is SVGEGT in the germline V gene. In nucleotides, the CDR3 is TGTGCCAGCAGCCCGCGGCGGACAGGGGGCCTCGGAAACACCATATATTTT. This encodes CASSPRRTGGLGNTIYF.

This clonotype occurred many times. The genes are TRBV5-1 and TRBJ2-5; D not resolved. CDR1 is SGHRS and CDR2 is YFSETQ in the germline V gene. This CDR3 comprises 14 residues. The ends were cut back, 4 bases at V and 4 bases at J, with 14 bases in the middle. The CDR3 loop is CASSDILGSETQYF. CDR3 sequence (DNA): TGCGCCAGCAGCGATATCCTTGGGTCAGAGACCCAGTACTTC.

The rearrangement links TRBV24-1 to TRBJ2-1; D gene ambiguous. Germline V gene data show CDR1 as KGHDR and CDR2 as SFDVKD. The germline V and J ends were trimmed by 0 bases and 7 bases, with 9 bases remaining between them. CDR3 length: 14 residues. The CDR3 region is CATSDLGSRNEQFF. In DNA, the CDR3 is TGTGCCACCAGTGATTTGGGCAGTAGGAATGAGCAGTTCTTC.

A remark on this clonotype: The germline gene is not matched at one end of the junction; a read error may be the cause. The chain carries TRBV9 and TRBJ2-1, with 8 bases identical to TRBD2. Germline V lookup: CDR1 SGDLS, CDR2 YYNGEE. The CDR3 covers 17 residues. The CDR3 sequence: CASNVVAGGLSYTEQFF. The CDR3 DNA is TGTGCCAGCAACGTAGTGGCGGGAGGTCTCTCCTACACTGAGCAGTTCTTC.

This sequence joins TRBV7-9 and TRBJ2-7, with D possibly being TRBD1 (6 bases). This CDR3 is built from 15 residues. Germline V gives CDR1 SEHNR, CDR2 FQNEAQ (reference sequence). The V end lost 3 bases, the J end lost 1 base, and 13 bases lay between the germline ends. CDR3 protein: CASSFTGQTSYEQYF. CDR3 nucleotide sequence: TGTGCCAGCAGCTTCACGGGACAAACTTCCTACGAGCAGTACTTC.

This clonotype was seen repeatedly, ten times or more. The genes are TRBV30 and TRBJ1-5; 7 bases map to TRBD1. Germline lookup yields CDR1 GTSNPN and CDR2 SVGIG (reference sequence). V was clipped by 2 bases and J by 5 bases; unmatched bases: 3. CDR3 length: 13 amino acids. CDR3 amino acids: CAWSMGQYQPQHF. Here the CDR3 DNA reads TGTGCCTGGAGTATGGGACAGTATCAGCCCCAGCATTTT. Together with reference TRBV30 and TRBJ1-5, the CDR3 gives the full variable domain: SQTIHQWPATLVQPVGSPLSLECTVEGTSNPNLYWYRQAAGRGLQLLFYSVGIGQISSEVPQNLSASRPQDRQFILSSKKLLLSDSGFYLCAWSMGQYQPQHFGDGTRLSIL.

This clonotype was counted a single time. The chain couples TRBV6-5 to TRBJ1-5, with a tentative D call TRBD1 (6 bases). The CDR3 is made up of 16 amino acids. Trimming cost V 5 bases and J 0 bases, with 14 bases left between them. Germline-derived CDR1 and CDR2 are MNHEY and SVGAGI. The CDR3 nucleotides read TGTGCCAGCAGTCTTACCGGGACAACTAGCAATCAGCCCCAGCATTTT. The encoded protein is CASSLTGTTSNQPQHF.

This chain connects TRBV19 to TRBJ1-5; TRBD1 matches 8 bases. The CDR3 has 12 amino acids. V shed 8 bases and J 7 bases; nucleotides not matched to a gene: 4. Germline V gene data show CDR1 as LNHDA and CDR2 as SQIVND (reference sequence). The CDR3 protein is CASRTGMQPQHF. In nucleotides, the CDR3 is TGTGCCAGTCGGACAGGGATGCAGCCCCAGCATTTT.

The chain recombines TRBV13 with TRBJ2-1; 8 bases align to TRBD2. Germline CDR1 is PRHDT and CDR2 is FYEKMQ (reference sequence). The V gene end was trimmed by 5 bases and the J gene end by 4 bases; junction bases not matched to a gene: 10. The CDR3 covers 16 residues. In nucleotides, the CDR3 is TGTGCCAGCAGCATACCGGGAGGGCCCGGATACAATGAGCAGTTCTTC. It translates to CASSIPGGPGYNEQFF.

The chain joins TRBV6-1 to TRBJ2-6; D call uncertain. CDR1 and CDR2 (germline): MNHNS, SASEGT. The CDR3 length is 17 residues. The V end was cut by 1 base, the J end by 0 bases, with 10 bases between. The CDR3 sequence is CASSEGFYRSGANVLTF. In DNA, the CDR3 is TGTGCCAGCAGTGAAGGGTTTTACCGCTCTGGGGCCAACGTCCTGACTTTC.

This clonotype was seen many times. The CDR3 region is CASSLDRGNYNEQFF. The CDR3 DNA reads TGTGCCAGCAGCTTAGACAGGGGGAACTACAATGAGCAGTTCTTC. The chain couples TRBV11-2 to TRBJ2-1; 7 bases agree with TRBD1. The length of the CDR3 is 15 residues. Trimming at V came to 0 bases and at J to 3 bases, leaving 2 bases not matched to a gene. Germline values: CDR1 SGHAT, CDR2 FQNNGV.

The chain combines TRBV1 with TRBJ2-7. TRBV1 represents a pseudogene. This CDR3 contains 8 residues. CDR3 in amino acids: CFIYEQYF. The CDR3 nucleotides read TGCTTTATCTACGAGCAGTACTTC.

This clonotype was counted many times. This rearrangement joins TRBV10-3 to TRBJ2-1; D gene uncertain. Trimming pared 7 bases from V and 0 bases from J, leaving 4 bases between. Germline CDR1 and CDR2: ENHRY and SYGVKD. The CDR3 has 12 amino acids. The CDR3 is CAIKSSYNEQFF. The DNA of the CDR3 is TGTGCCATCAAAAGCTCCTACAATGAGCAGTTCTTC.

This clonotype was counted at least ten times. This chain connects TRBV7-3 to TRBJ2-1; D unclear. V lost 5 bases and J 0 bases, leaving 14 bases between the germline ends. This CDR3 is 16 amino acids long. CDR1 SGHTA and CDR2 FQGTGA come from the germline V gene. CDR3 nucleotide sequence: TGTGCCAGCAGCCCCCACGGCGGATCCTCCTACAATGAGCAGTTCTTC. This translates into CASSPHGGSSYNEQFF.

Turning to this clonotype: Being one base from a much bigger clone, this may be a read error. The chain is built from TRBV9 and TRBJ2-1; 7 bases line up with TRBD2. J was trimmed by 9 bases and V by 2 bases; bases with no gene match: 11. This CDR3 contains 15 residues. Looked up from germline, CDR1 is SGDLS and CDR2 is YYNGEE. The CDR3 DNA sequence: TGTGCCAGCAGCGTTTCCGGGGGGAAATTCAGTGAGCAGTTCTTC. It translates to CASSVSGGKFSEQFF.

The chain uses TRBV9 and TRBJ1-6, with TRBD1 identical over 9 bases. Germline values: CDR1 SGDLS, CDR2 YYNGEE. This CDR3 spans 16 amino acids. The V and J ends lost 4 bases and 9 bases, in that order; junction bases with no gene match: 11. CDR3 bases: TGTGCCAGCAGCCGCAGGACCGGGACAGGGAGTTCACCCCTCCACTTT. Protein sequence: CASSRRTGTGSSPLHF.

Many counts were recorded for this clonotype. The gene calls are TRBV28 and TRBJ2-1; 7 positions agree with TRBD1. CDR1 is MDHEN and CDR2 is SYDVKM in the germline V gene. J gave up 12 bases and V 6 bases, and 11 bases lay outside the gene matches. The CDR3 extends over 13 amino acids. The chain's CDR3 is CASSYHLTGPQFF. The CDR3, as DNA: TGTGCCAGCAGCTACCACCTGACAGGGCCGCAGTTCTTC.

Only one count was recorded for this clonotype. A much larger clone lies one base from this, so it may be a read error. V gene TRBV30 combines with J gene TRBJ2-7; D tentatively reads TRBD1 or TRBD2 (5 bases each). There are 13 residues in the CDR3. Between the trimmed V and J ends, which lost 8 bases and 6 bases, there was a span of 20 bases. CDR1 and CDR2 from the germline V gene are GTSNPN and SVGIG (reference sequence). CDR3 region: CARTRPGLGEQYF. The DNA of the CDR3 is TGTGCCCGGACAAGACCAGGACTGGGCGAGCAGTACTTC. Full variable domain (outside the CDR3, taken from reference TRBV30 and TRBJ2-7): SQTIHQWPATLVQPVGSPLSLECTVEGTSNPNLYWYRQAAGRGLQLLFYSVGIGQISSEVPQNLSASRPQDRQFILSSKKLLLSDSGFYLCARTRPGLGEQYFGPGTRLTVT.

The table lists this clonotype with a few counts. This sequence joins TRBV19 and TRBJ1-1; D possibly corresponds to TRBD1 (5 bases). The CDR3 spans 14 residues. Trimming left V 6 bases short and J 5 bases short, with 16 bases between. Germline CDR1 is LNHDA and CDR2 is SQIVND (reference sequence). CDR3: CASSLLGGLTEAFF. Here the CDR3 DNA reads TGTGCCAGTAGCCTTTTGGGGGGACTTACTGAAGCTTTCTTT.

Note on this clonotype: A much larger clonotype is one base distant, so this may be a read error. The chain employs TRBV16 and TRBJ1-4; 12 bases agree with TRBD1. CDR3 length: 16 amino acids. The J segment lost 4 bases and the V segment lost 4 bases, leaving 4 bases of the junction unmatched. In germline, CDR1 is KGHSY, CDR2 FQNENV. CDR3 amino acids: CASSRGTGGFNEKLFF. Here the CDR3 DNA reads TGTGCCAGCAGCCGGGGGACAGGGGGCTTTAATGAAAAACTGTTTTTT.

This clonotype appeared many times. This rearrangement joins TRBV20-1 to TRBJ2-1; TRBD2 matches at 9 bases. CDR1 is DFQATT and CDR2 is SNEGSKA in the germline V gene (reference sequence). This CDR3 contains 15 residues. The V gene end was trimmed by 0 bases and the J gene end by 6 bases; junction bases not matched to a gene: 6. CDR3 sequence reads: CSARDPGLAVNEQFF. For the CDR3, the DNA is TGCAGTGCTAGAGATCCGGGACTAGCAGTCAATGAGCAGTTCTTC.

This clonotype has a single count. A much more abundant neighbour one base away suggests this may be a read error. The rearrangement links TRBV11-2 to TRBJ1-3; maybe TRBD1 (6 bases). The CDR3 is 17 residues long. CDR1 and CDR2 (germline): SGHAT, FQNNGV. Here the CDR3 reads CASGLDRGRHDGNTMYF. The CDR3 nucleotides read TGTGCCAGCGGCTTAGATCGGGGGCGGCATGACGGAAACACCATGTATTTT.

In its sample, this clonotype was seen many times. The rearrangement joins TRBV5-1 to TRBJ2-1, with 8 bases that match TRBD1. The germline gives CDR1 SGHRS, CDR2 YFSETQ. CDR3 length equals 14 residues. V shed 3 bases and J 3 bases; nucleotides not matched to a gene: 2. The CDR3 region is CASSSGTGYNEQFF. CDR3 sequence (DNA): TGCGCCAGCAGCTCCGGGACAGGCTACAATGAGCAGTTCTTC.

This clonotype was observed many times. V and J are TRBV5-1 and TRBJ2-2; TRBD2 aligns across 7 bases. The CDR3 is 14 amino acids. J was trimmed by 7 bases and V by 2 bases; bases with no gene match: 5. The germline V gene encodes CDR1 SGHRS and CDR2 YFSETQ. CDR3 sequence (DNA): TGCGCCAGCAGCTTTCGGGAGGCGGTCGGGGAGCTGTTTTTT. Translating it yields CASSFREAVGELFF.

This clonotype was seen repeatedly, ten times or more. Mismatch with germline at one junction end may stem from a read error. CDR3: CASSFDRGQDTQYF. The DNA for the CDR3 is TGCGCCAGCAGTTTTGACAGGGGGCAAGACACCCAGTACTTC. The rearrangement links TRBV5-1 to TRBJ2-5, with 10 bases that match TRBD1. Germline V gives CDR1 SGHRS, CDR2 YFSETQ. The CDR3 sequence is 14 residues long.

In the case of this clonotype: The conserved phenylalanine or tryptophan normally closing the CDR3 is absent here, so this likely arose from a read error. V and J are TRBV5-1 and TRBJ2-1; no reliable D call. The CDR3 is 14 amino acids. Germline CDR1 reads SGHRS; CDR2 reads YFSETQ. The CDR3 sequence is CAGSLDPNPNEQFL. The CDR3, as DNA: TGCGCCGGCAGCTTGGACCCCAACCCCAATGAGCAGTTCCTC.